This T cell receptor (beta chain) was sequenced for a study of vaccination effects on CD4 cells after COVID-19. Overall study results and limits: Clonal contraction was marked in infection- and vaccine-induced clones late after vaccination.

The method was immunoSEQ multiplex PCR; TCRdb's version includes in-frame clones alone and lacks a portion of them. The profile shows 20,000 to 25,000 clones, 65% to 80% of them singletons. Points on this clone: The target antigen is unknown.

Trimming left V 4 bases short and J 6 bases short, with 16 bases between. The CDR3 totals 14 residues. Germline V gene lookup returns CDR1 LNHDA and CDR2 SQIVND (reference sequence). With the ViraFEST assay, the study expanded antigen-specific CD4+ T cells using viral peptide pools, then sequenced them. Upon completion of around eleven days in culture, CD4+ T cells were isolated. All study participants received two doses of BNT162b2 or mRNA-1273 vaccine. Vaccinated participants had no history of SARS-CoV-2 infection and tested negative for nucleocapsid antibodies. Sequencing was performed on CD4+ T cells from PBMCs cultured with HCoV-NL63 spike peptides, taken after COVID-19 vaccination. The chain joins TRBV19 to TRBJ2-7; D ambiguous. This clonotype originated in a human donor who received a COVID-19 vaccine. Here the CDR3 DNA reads TGTGCCAGTAGTAGGTCCCCCACTCTGGGCGAGCAGTACTTC. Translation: CASSRSPTLGEQYF.